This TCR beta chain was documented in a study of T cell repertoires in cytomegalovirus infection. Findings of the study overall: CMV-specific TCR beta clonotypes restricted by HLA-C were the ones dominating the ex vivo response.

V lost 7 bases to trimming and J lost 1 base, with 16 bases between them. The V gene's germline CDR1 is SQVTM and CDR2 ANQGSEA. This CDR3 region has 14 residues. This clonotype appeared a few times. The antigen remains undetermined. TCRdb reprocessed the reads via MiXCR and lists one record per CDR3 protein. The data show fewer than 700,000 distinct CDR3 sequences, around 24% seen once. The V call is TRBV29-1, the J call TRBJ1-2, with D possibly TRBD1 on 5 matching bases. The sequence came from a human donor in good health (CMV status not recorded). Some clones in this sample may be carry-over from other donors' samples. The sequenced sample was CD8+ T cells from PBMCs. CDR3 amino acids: CSGGVGTDNYGYTF. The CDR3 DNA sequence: TGCAGCGGGGGGGTGGGGACCGATAACTATGGCTACACCTTC.